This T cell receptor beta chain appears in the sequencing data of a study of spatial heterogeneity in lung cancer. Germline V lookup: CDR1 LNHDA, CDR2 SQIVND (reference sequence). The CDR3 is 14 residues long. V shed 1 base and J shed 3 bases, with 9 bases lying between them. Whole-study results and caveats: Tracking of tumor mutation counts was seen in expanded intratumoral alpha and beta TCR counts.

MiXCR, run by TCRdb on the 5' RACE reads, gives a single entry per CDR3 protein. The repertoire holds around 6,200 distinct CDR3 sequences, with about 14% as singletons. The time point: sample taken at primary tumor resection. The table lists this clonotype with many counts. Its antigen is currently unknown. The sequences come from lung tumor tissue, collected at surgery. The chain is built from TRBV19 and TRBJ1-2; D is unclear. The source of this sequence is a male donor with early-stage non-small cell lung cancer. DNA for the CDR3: TGTGCCAGTAGTATAGGGGCCGGAGACTATGGCTACACCTTC. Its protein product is CASSIGAGDYGYTF. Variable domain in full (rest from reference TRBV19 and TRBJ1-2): DGGITQSPKYLFRKEGQNVTLSCEQNLNHDAMYWYRQDPGQGLRLIYYSQIVNDFQKGDIAEGYSVSREKKESFPLTVTSAQKNPTAFYLCASSIGAGDYGYTFGSGTRLTVV.